The subject of this entry is one T cell receptor (beta chain). Which antigen it targets is not known. Base quality data are lacking; no much larger clone is found one base away. V is reduced by 8 bases and J by 0 bases, leaving a spacing of 14 bases between them. Including the terminal cysteine and phenylalanine, the CDR3 comprises 15 residues. CDR3 DNA only is kept here, 45 bases in frame from base 1. The CDR1 and CDR2 encoded by the germline V gene are ENHRY and SYGVKD. This sample is drawn from a study of blood T cell repertoires in COVID-19 (dated by TCRdb to 2020 to 2022). With respect to the entire study: Samples from collaborators originated in the United States, Italy and Spain and spanned both the acute and convalescent phases of COVID-19. The sample metadata nearly always contained a de-identified subject ID, COVID-19 status, age in years and sex. Where available, HLA class I and class II types were obtained from metadata supplied by the sample provider rather than from assay-based typing. The material from the prospective study consisted of cDNA or gDNA derived from T cells, B-cell-depleted T cells, or PBMCs. The repertoires were released in a freely available public database intended as a resource for research on the immune response to SARS-CoV-2. Samples came from the ongoing ImmuneRACE study (first 160 participants) plus 1,254 subjects from 6 global collaborators. Subjects who had been exposed to COVID-19, were actively infected with it, or had recovered from it provided the deeply sampled blood TCRbeta repertoires that made up the dataset. The full study reports these points: Clinical and demographic metadata were provided uncurated, with the amount varying by source and participant.

Collaborating institutions collected whole blood in K2EDTA tubes following their own protocols. Collaborator samples were shipped for TCRbeta analysis as frozen whole blood, isolated PBMCs, or DNA extracted from either sample type. TCRbeta CDR3 regions were amplified from genomic DNA by means of the immunoSEQ Assay, a bias-controlled multiplex PCR. Per the source publication's procedure: The number of nucleated cells in each sample was estimated by amplification of reference gene primers within the assay. To quantify the absolute abundance of each unique TCRbeta CDR3 rearrangement, sequence reads were collapsed and filtered. Productive Simpson clonality was computed per sample as the square root of Simpson's diversity index over productive rearrangements. In its TCRdb copy, this immuneACCESS table keeps in-frame sequences only and misses some clones. Where compared with another copy, unresolved V genes explain less than half of these, and the others have no known cause. V and J calls plus clone size are reproduced from that table; the DNA served to infer D and trimming. The sample data list some 120,000 clones, and more than 75% of these were observed just once. Around 2.1% of the sample is taken by the ten largest.

The rearrangement combines TRBV10-3 with TRBJ1-3; the D gene is possibly TRBD1, with 6 bases matching. Material for sequencing was peripheral blood. This clonotype was obtained from a woman aged 50 to 60 with acute or convalescent COVID-19. The CDR3 region has the sequence CAIGTQGVSGNTIYF. The sequenced DNA is TGTGCCATCGGAACACAGGGAGTCTCTGGAAACACCATATATTTT.